This entry describes one TCR beta chain. What this receptor recognizes is not known. Base quality data are lacking; no much larger clone is found one base away. This sample is part of a study of cytomegalovirus exposure and HLA in healthy donors (dated by TCRdb to between 2016 and 2019). Turning to the overall study: In an earlier analysis of 587 of the donors, roughly 300 Gb of sequence data and just under 120 million unique TCR beta sequences from about 179 million T cells were reported. An early release that covered about 600 HLA-typed donors contained approximately 300 gigabases of sequencing data and 65 million to 100 million unique TCR sequences. Of the roughly 430 genotyped donors, about 80% fell in the genetic ancestry cluster associated with self-reported Caucasian donors. The aim of the study was to test whether cataloging public T cell receptors could identify signatures of past pathogen exposure. The study profiled the T cell repertoires of under 850 subjects by immunosequencing and related them to cytomegalovirus serostatus. A separate validation cohort of roughly 110 different subjects was used in addition to the roughly 670-subject first cohort. The study combined high-throughput TCR immunosequencing, statistical association of individual TCRs with disease status, and machine learning to predict cytomegalovirus infection status. In a later analysis, previously published TCR beta repertoires from hundreds of donors were re-analyzed and high-resolution HLA genotyping was added so that TCR occurrence patterns could be studied. Rather than drawing on any new phenotypic data, the later analysis identified candidate immune exposures from TCR beta sequences and the way those sequences occurred across donors. To decide whether each TCR beta V gene segment behaved as functional or pseudogenic, an earlier analysis of 587 of the donors relied on high-throughput TCR beta sequencing. Donor age, sex, ethnicity and CMV serostatus were compiled together with the repertoire data. In a later genetic analysis, genome-wide SNP genotypes for about three fifths of the 666 donors were used, and that subset was treated as a discovery cohort. Every discovery cohort repertoire had been produced on one sequencing platform. Class I and class II HLA loci were covered by the typing at four-digit resolution. The number of typed donors differed by locus: roughly 629-630 for A, B, C, DRB1 and DQB1; 522 for DQA1; 600 to 610 for DPA1; and about 450 for DPB1. Because of strong linkage in the cohort, roughly five DR-DQ haplotypes were treated as single units for association and clustering. Among 398 genotyped donors of the cohort, an average of approximately 230,000 unique TCR beta nucleotide sequences were sequenced per donor, roughly a sixth of them non-productive. What the research found in general, with its limitations: The classifier was reported to diagnose cytomegalovirus status with high specificity and sensitivity in both the original and validation cohorts. A group of highly shared sequence variants was considered likely to be a technical artifact of the sequencing pipeline. The only immune exposure information available for the cohort was CMV serostatus. The 87-base-pair reads could not distinguish some IMGT-functional V segments, including TRBV6-2 and TRBV6-3, so those segments were excluded. At a false discovery rate of 0.05, a later analysis linked around 17,000 TCR beta sequences to specific HLA alleles. Strong co-occurrence of HLA alleles, especially DR and DQ, made assigning TCR associations to individual alleles difficult. Presence/absence analyses assumed roughly uniform sequencing depth across donors, an assumption that may not hold. Because some donors lacked HLA typing at each locus, the association tests relied only on the typed subset. The study listed 164 TCR beta chains as associated with cytomegalovirus. The authors suggested that the approach could potentially be extended to other disease states and immunological phenotypes. In an earlier analysis of a few hundred of the donors, most TCR beta V segments were observed in productive rearrangements about 87% or about 30% of the time, broadly matching IMGT annotations. In a later analysis, the rate of TCR association differed among HLA loci, with DRB1 alleles having the most associated TCRs and HLA-C alleles having the fewest. The cohort was sequenced for TCR beta chains only, and without alpha or paired-chain data the features that could be detected were limited. An association between a missense DCLRE1C variant and V-gene and J-gene trimming of TCR beta chains was found in a later genetic analysis and replicated in an independent cohort. A later analysis reported that several top co-occurrence clusters appeared linked to parvovirus B19, influenza, CMV and Epstein-Barr virus. The earlier analysis of approximately 540 of the donors excluded approximately 17 rarely observed V segments, including chromosome 9 orphons, because counts were too low. Most TCR sequences were observed very rarely across donors, whereas some public TCRs were present in many individuals. A later genetic analysis reported fewer N-insertions in productive TCRs among donors in an Asian-associated ancestry cluster than the roughly 700-donor mean. Correlated functional status among segregating V segments might be attributable to linkage disequilibrium, but an unknown experimental factor could not be ruled out. A few of the identified cytomegalovirus-associated TCR beta chains were confirmed in vitro to be specific for cytomegalovirus antigens. In a later analysis, HLA-associated TCR beta chains showed more clonal expansion and lower generation probabilities than non-associated chains that were equally common. Most CMV-associated TCR beta chains appeared to be HLA-restricted in a later analysis, and the HLA associations seemed to be driven largely by CMV exposure. A further reported finding was that TCR beta sequences accurately predicted the HLA-A and HLA-B alleles for most subjects in the first cohort.

The library relied on the immunoSEQ multiplex PCR assay. The multiplex PCR relied on a mix of 60 forward primers for TCR Vbeta segments and 13 reverse primers for TCR Jbeta segments. The CDR3 region of rearranged TCR beta genes was amplified from genomic DNA with a multiplex PCR assay. On the Illumina HiSeq System, the amplified TCR beta libraries were sequenced as 87-base-pair reads. Processing in the source paper ran as follows. Across the roughly 640 repertoires, a later analysis counted roughly 84 million unique TCR beta chains, approximately 12 million of which were shared by at least two donors. A nearest-neighbor algorithm error-corrected the raw reads and collapsed the reads into unique sequences, merging closely related sequences to remove PCR and sequencing errors. Alignment of CDR3 sequences to IMGT reference sequences was used to assign V, D and J gene segments. Each retained sequence needed at least a six-nucleotide match to both a V gene segment and a J gene segment. A rearrangement was called productive if the CDR3 had no stop codons and remained in frame with V and J, and every other rearrangement was called non-productive. Following IMGT convention, CDR3 was defined as the stretch from the second conserved V-encoded cysteine up to the conserved J-encoded phenylalanine. Sequences without an unambiguous match to a single V gene segment were excluded from the earlier analysis of a few hundred of the donors. In an earlier analysis of 450 to 750 of the donors, a V segment was called functional when productive rearrangements were above 56.7%, and segregating when the standard deviation between donors exceeded 5%. A statistical classification framework was developed to diagnose cytomegalovirus status using the catalog of TCR beta chain sequences. A later analysis assigned V and J genes by comparing TCR nucleotide sequences with IMGT/GENE-DB human TR gene sequences. Using the TCRdist pipeline, a later analysis assigned CDR3 sequences along with most-parsimonious VDJ recombination scenarios. In a later analysis, every TCR beta chain was defined by the combination of its CDR3 amino acid sequence and its V-gene family, and reads without a unique V-gene family were dropped. In a later analysis, fewer than 600 highly shared, low-generation-probability nucleotide sequences were removed to address suspected cross-contamination and a sequencing artifact. In a later analysis, a clonal expansion index for each public chain was calculated from normalized within-repertoire ranks of inferred template counts. In a later analysis, generation probabilities were computed using a VDJ recombination model fitted to out-of-frame rearrangements, and the results were checked against IGoR. In a later analysis, TCR-TCR, TCR-HLA and TCR-CMV co-occurrence was scored with hypergeometric tests, and a repertoire-size bias correction was applied to TCR pairs. False discovery rates were estimated in a later analysis by permuting HLA or CMV assignments 20 times. A later analysis grouped co-occurring TCRs with DBSCAN, adding TCRdist sequence similarity when clustering within HLA-allele-positive subsets. Repertoires with fewer than 30,000 or more than 120,000 public chains were left out of co-occurrence clustering, as were about 5 repertoires with anomalous nucleotide sharing. TCRdb took over this immuneACCESS table, retaining in-frame rearrangements with V and J assigned. Such tables are incomplete; in checked studies, under half of the missing clones stem from an unresolved V gene, and the remainder is unexplained. V and J calls and clone size come straight from that table; D and trimming were deduced from the DNA. Counted in this sample were 150,000 or so clones; roughly 71% of them appeared once. The ten largest clones add up to over 6% of the sample.

In total, more than 500 healthy bone marrow donors made up the cohort. At the time of sampling, all cohort members were nominally healthy, though unrecorded immune exposures were likely present. The donor was CMV seronegative and was included in the group of around 320 seronegative cohort members. A peripheral blood sample was provided by each donor, and peripheral blood mononuclear cells were used for TCR beta sequencing. Genomic DNA extraction from the blood cell samples was performed with the Qiagen DNeasy Blood Extraction Kit. The germline V gene supplies CDR1 KGHSH and CDR2 LQKENI. Trimming removed 3 bases from V and 8 bases from J; the gene matches leave 3 bases unexplained. The cysteine opens and the phenylalanine closes a CDR3 of 13 amino acids. The kept DNA is CDR3 alone, 39 bases in frame from the first base.

The sequenced material came from PBMCs. The rearrangement combines TRBV18 with TRBJ2-1; 8 bases in the middle match TRBD1. The TCR comes from a man aged 25 to 40 in good health and CMV-seronegative. The DNA is as follows: TGTGCCAGCTCACCGGACAGGGCCCATGAGCAGTTCTTC. The translation is CASSPDRAHEQFF.